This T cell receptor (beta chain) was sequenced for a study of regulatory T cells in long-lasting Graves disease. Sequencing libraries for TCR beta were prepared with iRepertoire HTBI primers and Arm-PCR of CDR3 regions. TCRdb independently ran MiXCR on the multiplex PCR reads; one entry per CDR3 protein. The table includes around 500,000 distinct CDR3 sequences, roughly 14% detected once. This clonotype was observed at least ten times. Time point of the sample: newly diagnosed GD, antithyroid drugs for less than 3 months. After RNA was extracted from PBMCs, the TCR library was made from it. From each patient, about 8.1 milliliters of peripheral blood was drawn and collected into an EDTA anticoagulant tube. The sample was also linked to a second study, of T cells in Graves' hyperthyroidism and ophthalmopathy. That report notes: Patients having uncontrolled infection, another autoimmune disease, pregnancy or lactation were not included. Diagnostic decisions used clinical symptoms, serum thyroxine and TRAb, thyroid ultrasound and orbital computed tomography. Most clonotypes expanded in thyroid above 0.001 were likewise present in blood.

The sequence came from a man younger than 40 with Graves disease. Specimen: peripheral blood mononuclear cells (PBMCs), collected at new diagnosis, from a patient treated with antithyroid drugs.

In DNA form, the CDR3 reads TGTGCCACCAGCAGTCCTACCACTAGCGGGAGTACAGATACGCAGTATTTT. Translation gives CATSSPTTSGSTDTQYF. The gene calls are TRBV15 and TRBJ2-3; 11 bases map to TRBD2. Per germline, CDR1 LNHNV and CDR2 YYDKDF (reference sequence). Trimming took 3 bases from V and 3 from J; bases not matched to a gene: 8. The CDR3 is 17 amino acids.